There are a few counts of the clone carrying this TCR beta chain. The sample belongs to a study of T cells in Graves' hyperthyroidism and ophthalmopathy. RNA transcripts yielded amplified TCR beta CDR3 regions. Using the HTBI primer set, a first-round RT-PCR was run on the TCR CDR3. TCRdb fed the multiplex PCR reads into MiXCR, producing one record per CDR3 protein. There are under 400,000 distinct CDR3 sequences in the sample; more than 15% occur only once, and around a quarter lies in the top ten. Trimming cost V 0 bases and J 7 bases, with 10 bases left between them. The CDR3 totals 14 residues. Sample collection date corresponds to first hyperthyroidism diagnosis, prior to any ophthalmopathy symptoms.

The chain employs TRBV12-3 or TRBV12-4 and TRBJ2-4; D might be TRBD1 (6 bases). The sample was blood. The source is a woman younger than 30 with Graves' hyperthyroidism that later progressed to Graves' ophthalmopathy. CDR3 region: CASSLATGANIQYF. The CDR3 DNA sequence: TGTGCCAGCAGTTTAGCGACAGGAGCTAACATTCAGTACTTC.